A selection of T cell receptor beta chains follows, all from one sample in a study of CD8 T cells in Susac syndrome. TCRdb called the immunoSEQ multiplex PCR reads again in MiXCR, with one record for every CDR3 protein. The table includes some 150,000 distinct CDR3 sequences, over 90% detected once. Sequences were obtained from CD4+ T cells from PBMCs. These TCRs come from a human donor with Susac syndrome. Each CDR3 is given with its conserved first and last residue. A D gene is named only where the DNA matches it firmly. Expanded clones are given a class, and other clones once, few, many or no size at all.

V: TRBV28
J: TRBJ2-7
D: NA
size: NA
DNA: TGTGCCAGCAGCCTTACCTCGTTAGGGCACACCTACGAGCAGTACTTC
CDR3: CASSLTSLGHTYEQYF

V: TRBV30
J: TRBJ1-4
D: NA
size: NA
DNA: TGTGCCTGGAGCGGGGCTACAGCCGAAAAACTGTTTTTT
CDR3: CAWSGATAEKLFF

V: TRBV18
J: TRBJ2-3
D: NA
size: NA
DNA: TGTGCCAGCTCACCAACCCTAAGCACAGATACGCAGTATTTT
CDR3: CASSPTLSTDTQYF

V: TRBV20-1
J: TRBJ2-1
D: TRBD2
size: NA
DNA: TGCAGTGCCCACACTAGCGGGAGATACAATGAGCAGTTCTTC
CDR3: CSAHTSGRYNEQFF

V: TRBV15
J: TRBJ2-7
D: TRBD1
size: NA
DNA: TGTGCCACCAGCAGAGAGCGGACAGGGATCGACGAGCAGTACTTC
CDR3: CATSRERTGIDEQYF

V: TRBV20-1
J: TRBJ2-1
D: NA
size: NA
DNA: TGCAGTGCAGAGGGTACAGCCTACAATGAGCAGTTCTTC
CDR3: CSAEGTAYNEQFF

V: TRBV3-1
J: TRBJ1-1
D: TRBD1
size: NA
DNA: TGTGCCAGCAGCTCACCGAGGACAGGGGTAGTGGCTGAAGCTTTCTTT
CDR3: CASSSPRTGVVAEAFF

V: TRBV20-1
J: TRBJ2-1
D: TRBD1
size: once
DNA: TGCAGTGCCGCCACCGGGACAGGGGGCCGGAATGAGCAGTTCTTC
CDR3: CSAATGTGGRNEQFF

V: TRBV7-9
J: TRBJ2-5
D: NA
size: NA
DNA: TGTGCCAGCAGCTTAGGGGGAGGCCAGTACTTC
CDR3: CASSLGGGQYF

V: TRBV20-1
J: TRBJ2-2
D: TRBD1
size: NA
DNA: TGCAGTGCTAGAACCGGGACAGGGGGATCCGGGGAGCTGTTTTTT
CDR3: CSARTGTGGSGELFF

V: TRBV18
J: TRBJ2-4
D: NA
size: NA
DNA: TGTGCCAGCTCACTACCAGGGTACCCCAAAAACATTCAGTACTTC
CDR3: CASSLPGYPKNIQYF

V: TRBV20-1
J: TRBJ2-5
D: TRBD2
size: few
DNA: TGCAGTGCTGGCGGGAGAGGCCAAGAGACCCAGTACTTC
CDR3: CSAGGRGQETQYF

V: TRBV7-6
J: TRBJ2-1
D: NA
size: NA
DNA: TGTGCCAGCAGCTTATCGTATGAGCAGTTCTTC
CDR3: CASSLSYEQFF

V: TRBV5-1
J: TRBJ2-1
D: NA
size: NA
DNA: TGCGCCAGCAGCTCGACACCCACGGCGGGCTCCTACAATGAGCAGTTCTTC
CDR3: CASSSTPTAGSYNEQFF

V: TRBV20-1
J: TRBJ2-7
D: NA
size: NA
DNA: TGCAGTGCTAGCGGGACGGTCGCCTACGAGCAGTACTTC
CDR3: CSASGTVAYEQYF

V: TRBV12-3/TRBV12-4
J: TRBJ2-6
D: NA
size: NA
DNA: TGTGCCAGCAGTTTAGGGCGTCGGACTGGGGCCAACGTCCTGACTTTC
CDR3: CASSLGRRTGANVLTF

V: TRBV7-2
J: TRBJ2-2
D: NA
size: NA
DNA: TGTGCCAGCACCCGACTCGGCGGGCCCGGGGAGCTGTTTTTT
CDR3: CASTRLGGPGELFF

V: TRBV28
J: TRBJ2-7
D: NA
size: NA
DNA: TGTGCCAGCAGTTTATCTTCCATCCGGGCTCCGTACGAGCAGTACTTC
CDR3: CASSLSSIRAPYEQYF

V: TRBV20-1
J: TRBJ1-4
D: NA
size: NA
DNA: TGCAGTGCTAGAGATCCGCCCAAAGTGGACCTGTTTTTT
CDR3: CSARDPPKVDLFF

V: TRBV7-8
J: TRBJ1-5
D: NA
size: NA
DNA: TGTGCCAGCAGCTTAGGGGGACACGGTCAGCCCCAGCATTTT
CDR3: CASSLGGHGQPQHF

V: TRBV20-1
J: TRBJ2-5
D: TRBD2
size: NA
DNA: TGCAGTGCGCCGTCGGGACTAGCGAAGACCCAGTACTTC
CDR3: CSAPSGLAKTQYF

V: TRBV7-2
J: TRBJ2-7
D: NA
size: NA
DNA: TGTGCCAGCAGCCCAATGCATTCCTCCTACGAGCAGTACTTC
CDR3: CASSPMHSSYEQYF

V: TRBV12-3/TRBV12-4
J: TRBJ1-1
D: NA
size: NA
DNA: TGTGCCAGCAGTCCCCGTAGCAGCATGAACACTGAAGCTTTCTTT
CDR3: CASSPRSSMNTEAFF

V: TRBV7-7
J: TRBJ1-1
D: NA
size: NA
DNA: TGTGCTAGCAGCGCCGACCGGAACACTGAAGCTTTCTTT
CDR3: CASSADRNTEAFF

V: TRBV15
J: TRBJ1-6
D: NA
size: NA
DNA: TGTGCCACCAGCAGAGATGCGGGGGCGCGTTCACCCCTCCACTTT
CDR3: CATSRDAGARSPLHF

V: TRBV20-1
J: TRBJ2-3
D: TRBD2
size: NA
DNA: TGCAGTGCTAGAGATTTAGCTAGCGGGGAAGGGGATACGCAGTATTTT
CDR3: CSARDLASGEGDTQYF

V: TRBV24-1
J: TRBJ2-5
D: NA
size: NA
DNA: TGTGCCACCAGTGACCCGGTCCTGCTCACCCAGTACTTC
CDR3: CATSDPVLLTQYF

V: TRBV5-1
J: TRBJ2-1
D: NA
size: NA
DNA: TGCGCCAGCAGCTTGGAGTTGAGCTCCTACAATGAGCAGTTCTTC
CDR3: CASSLELSSYNEQFF

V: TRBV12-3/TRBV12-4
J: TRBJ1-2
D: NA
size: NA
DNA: TGTGCCAGCAACCCCTCCGGGGTAGGCTATGGCTACACCTTC
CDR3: CASNPSGVGYGYTF

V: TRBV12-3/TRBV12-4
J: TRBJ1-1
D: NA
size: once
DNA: TGTGCCAGCAATACTAACCCAACTGAAGCTTTCTTT
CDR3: CASNTNPTEAFF

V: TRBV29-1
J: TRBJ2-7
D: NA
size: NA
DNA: TGCAGCGTTGCGGGTTCCCAGGGAGTCTCCTACGAGCAGTACTTC
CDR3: CSVAGSQGVSYEQYF

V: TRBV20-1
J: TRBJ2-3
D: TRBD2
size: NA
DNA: TGCAGTGCGACTACTAGCGGGGTTTATGATACGCAGTATTTT
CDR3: CSATTSGVYDTQYF

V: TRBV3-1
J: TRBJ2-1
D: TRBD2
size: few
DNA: TGTGCCAGCAGCCAGGCCGGGACTACCTACAATGAGCAGTTCTTC
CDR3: CASSQAGTTYNEQFF